The clone carrying this T cell receptor beta chain has just a few counts. The data were taken from a study of response to subunit inactivated influenza vaccine. TCRdb reprocessed the RT-PCR reads via MiXCR and lists one record per CDR3 protein. Among 250,000 to 350,000 distinct CDR3 sequences listed, 20% to 25% were seen once. There are 16 residues in the CDR3. Looked up from germline, CDR1 is LNHNV and CDR2 is YYDKDF (reference sequence). V lost 1 base and J lost 4; bases outside the gene matches: 5. V gene TRBV15 combines with J gene TRBJ1-5, with TRBD1 matching 9 bases. The TCR originated in a man between 45 and 75 years old who received an inactivated influenza vaccine. The sample in question was PBMCs from blood, obtained approximately 22 months after vaccination. The CDR3 coding sequence is TGTGCCACCAGCAGAGTTCAGGGACAGGGTAATCAGCCCCAGCATTTT. Amino acid sequence: CATSRVQGQGNQPQHF.